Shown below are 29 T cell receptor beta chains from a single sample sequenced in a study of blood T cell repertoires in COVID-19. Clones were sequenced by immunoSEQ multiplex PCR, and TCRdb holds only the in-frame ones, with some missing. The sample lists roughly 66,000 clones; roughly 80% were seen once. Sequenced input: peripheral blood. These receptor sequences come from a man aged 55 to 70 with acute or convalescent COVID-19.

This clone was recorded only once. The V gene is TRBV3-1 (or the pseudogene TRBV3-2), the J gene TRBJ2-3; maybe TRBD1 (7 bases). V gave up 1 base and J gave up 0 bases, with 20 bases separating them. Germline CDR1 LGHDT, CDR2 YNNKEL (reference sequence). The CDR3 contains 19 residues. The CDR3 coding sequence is TGTGCCAGCAGCCAAGGGAGGGGGCCAGGCAGACCTAGCACAGATACGCAGTATTTT. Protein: CASSQGRGPGRPSTDTQYF.

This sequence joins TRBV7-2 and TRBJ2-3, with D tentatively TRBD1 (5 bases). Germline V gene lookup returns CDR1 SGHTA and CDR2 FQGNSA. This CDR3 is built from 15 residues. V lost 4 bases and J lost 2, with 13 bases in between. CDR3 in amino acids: CASSSQGYATDTQYF. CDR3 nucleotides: TGTGCCAGCAGCTCCCAGGGTTACGCCACAGATACGCAGTATTTT. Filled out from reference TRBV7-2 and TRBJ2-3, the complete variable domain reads GAGVSQSPSNKVTEKGKDVELRCDPISGHTALYWYRQSLGQGLEFLIYFQGNSAPDKSGLPSDRFSAERTGGSVSTLTIQRTQQEDSAVYLCASSSQGYATDTQYFGPGTRLTVL.

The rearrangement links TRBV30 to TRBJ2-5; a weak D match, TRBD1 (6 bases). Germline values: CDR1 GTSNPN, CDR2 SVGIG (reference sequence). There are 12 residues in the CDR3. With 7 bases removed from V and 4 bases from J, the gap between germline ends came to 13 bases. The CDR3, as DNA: TGTGCCTCCACAGGGAGTCGAGAGACCCAGTACTTC. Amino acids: CASTGSRETQYF.

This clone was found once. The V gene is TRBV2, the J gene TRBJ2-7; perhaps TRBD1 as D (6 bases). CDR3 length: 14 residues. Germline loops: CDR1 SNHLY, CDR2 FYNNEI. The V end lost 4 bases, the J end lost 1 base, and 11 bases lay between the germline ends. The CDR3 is CASSARGGSYEQYF. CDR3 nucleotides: TGTGCCAGCAGTGCCCGAGGGGGTTCCTACGAGCAGTACTTC. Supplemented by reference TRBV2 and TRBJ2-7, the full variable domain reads EPEVTQTPSHQVTQMGQEVILRCVPISNHLYFYWYRQILGQKVEFLVSFYNNEISEKSEIFDDQFSVERPDGSNFTLKIRSTKLEDSAMYFCASSARGGSYEQYFGPGTRLTVT.

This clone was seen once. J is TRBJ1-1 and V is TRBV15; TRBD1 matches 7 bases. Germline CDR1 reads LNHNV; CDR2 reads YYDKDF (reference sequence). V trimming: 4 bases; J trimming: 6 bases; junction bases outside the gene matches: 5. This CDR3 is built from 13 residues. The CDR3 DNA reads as TGTGCCACCAGCAACGCCCAGGGGGCTGAAGCTTTCTTT. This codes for CATSNAQGAEAFF.

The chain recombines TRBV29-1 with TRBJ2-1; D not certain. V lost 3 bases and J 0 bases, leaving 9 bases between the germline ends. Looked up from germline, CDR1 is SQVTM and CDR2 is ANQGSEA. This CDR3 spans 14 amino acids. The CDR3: CSVESYSSYNEQFF. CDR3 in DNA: TGCAGCGTTGAGAGCTACAGCTCCTACAATGAGCAGTTCTTC.

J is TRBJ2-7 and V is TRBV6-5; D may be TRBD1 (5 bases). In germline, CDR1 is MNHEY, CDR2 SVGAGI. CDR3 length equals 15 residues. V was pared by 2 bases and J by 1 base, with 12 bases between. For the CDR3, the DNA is TGTGCCAGCAGTTACCAGCTGGACATTTCCTACGAGCAGTACTTC. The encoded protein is CASSYQLDISYEQYF.

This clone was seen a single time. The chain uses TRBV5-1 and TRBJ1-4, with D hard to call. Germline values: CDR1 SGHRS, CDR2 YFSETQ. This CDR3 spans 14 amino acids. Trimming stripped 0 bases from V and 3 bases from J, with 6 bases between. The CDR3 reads CASSLGQANEKLFF. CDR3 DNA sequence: TGCGCCAGCAGCTTGGGGCAAGCTAATGAAAAACTGTTTTTT.

The CDR3 loop is CASSHGGGNEQYF. The CDR3 DNA reads TGCGCCAGCAGCCATGGGGGGGGCAACGAGCAGTACTTC. This chain uses TRBV4-3 with TRBJ2-7; a weak D match, TRBD2 (7 bases). The CDR3 extends over 13 amino acids. Trimming removed 3 bases from V and 5 bases from J, with 11 bases in between. The V gene's germline CDR1 is LGHNA and CDR2 YSLEER.

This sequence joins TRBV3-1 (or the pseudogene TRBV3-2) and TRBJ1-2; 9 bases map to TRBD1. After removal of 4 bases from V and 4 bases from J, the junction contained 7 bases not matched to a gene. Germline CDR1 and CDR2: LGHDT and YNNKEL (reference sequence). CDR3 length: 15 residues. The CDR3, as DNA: TGTGCCAGCAGCCCTGGGACAGGGAGTTTCTATGGCTACACCTTC. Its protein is CASSPGTGSFYGYTF.

CDR3 residues: CASSLAITGNSPLHF. In DNA form, the CDR3 reads TGCGCCAGCAGCTTGGCTATTACAGGAAATTCACCCCTCCACTTT. This chain joins TRBV5-1 and TRBJ1-6; D is possibly TRBD1 (5 bases). The CDR3 has 15 residues. CDR1 and CDR2 (germline): SGHRS, YFSETQ. V lost 0 bases to trimming and J lost 7 bases, with 11 bases between them.

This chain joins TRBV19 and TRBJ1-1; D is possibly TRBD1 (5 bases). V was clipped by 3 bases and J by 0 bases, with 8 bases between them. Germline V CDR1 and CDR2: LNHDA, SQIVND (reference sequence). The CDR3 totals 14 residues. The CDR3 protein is CASSIGHLNTEAFF. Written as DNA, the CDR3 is TGTGCCAGTAGTATTGGACATTTGAACACTGAAGCTTTCTTT.

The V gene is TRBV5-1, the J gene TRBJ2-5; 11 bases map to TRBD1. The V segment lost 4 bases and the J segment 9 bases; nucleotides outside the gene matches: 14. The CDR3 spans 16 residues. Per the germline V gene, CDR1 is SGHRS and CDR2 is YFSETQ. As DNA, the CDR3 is TGCGCCAGCAGCCCCGGGACAGGGGGTAACATGGAGCCCCAGTACTTC. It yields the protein CASSPGTGGNMEPQYF. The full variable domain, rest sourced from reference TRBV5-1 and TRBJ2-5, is KAGVTQTPRYLIKTRGQQVTLSCSPISGHRSVSWYQQTPGQGLQFLFEYFSETQRNKGNFPGRFSGRQFSNSRSEMNVSTLELGDSALYLCASSPGTGGNMEPQYFGPGTRLLVL.

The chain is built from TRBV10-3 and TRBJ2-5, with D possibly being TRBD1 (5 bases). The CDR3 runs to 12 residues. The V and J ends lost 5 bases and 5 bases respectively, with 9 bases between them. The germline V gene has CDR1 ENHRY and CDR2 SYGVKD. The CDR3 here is CAISQDTETQYF. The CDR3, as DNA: TGTGCCATCAGTCAGGACACGGAGACCCAGTACTTC.

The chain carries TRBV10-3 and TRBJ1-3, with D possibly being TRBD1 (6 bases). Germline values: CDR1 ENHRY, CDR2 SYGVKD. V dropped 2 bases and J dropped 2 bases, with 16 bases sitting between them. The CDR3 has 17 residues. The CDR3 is CAISEDIGGRPGNTIYF. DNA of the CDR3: TGTGCCATCAGTGAGGATATAGGGGGACGTCCTGGAAACACCATATATTTT.

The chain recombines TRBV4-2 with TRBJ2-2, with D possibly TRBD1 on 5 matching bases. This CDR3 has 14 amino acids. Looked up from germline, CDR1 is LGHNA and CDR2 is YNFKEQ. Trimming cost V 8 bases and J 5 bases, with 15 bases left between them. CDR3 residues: CASRILGVTGELFF. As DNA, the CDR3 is TGTGCCAGCCGAATATTAGGGGTGACCGGGGAGCTGTTTTTT.

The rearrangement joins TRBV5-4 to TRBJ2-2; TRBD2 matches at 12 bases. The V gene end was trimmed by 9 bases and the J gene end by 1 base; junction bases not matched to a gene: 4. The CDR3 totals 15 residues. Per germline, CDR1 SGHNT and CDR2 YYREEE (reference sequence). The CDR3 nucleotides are TGTGCCACTCAACTAGCGGGGGGGAACACCGGGGAGCTGTTTTTT. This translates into CATQLAGGNTGELFF.

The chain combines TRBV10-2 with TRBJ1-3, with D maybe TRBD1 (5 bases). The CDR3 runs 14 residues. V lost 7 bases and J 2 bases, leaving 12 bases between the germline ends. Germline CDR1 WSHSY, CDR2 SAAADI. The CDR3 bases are TGCGCCAGCACCCTGGGGGGAACTGGAAACACCATATATTTT. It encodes CASTLGGTGNTIYF.

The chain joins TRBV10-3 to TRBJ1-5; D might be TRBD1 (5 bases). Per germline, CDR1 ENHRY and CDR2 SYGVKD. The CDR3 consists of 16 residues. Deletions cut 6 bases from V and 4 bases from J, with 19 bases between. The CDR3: CAISAAPVTVNQPQHF. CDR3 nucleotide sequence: TGTGCCATCAGCGCCGCCCCCGTGACAGTTAATCAGCCCCAGCATTTT.

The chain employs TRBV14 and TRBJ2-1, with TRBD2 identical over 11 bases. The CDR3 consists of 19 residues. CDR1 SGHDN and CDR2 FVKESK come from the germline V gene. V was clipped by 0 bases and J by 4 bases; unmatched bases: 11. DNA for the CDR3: TGTGCCAGCAGCCAAGATCTTGGGCTAGCGGGGGGAAAGTACAATGAGCAGTTCTTC. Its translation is CASSQDLGLAGGKYNEQFF. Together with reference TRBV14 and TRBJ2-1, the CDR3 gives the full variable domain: EAGVTQFPSHSVIEKGQTVTLRCDPISGHDNLYWYRRVMGKEIKFLLHFVKESKQDESGMPNNRFLAERTGGTYSTLKVQPAELEDSGVYFCASSQDLGLAGGKYNEQFFGPGTRLTVL.

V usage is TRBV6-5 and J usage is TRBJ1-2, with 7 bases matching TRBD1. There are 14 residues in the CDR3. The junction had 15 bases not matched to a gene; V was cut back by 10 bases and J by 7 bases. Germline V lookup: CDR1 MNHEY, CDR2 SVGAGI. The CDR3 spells CATKIETGLGGYTF. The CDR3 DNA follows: TGTGCCACCAAAATCGAGACAGGGCTCGGTGGCTACACCTTC.

CDR3: CASSAGIVSGNTIYF. The CDR3 DNA is TGTGCCAGCAGCGCGGGAATCGTCTCTGGAAACACCATATATTTT. This chain links TRBV5-4 with TRBJ1-3, with no clear D. CDR1 SGHNT and CDR2 YYREEE come from the germline V gene (reference sequence). The CDR3 runs to 15 residues. With 4 bases removed from V and 0 bases from J, the gap between germline ends came to 11 bases.

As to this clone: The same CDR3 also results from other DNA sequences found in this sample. The chain's CDR3 is CASSPQGNQPQHF. In DNA form, the CDR3 reads TGTGCCAGCAGCCCCCAGGGGAATCAGCCCCAGCATTTT. This rearrangement joins TRBV6-5 to TRBJ1-5; perhaps TRBD1 as D (6 bases). Germline loops: CDR1 MNHEY, CDR2 SVGAGI. This CDR3 is 13 amino acids long. Between the trimmed V and J ends, which lost 6 bases and 4 bases, there was a span of 10 bases.

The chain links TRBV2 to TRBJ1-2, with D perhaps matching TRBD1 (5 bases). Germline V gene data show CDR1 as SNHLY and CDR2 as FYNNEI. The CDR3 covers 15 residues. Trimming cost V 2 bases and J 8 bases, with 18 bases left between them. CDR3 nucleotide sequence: TGTGCCAGCAGTGAATTGGTGGATAGCCCAGGGGGCTACACCTTC. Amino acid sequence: CASSELVDSPGGYTF. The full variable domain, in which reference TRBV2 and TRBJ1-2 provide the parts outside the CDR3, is EPEVTQTPSHQVTQMGQEVILRCVPISNHLYFYWYRQILGQKVEFLVSFYNNEISEKSEIFDDQFSVERPDGSNFTLKIRSTKLEDSAMYFCASSELVDSPGGYTFGSGTRLTVV.

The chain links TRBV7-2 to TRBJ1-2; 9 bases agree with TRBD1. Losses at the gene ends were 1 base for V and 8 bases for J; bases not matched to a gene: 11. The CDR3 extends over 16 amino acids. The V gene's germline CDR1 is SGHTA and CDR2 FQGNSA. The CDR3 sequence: CASSLDRGRSRMGYTF. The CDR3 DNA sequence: TGTGCCAGCAGCTTAGACAGGGGGCGCTCAAGGATGGGCTACACCTTC. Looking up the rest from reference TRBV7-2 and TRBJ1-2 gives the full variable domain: GAGVSQSPSNKVTEKGKDVELRCDPISGHTALYWYRQSLGQGLEFLIYFQGNSAPDKSGLPSDRFSAERTGGSVSTLTIQRTQQEDSAVYLCASSLDRGRSRMGYTFGSGTRLTVV.

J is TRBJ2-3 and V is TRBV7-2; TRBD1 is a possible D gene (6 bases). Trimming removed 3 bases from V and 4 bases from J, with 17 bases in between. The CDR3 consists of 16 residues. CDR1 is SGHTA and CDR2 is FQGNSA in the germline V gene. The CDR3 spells CASSLAPGRGADTQYF. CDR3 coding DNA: TGTGCCAGCAGCTTGGCCCCGGGCAGGGGCGCAGATACGCAGTATTTT.

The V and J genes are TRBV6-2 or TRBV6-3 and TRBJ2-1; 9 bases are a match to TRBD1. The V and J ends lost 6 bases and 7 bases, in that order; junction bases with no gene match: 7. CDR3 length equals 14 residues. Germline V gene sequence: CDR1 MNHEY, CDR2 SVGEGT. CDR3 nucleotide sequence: TGTGCCAGCAGCCCCGGGACAGGGTCGAATGAGCAGTTCTTC. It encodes CASSPGTGSNEQFF.

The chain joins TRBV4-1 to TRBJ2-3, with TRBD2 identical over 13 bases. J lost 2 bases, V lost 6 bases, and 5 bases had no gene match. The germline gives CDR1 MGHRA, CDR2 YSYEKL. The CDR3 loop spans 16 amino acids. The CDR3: CASRLGLAGATDTQYF. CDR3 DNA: TGCGCCAGCAGACTCGGACTAGCGGGGGCCACAGATACGCAGTATTTT.

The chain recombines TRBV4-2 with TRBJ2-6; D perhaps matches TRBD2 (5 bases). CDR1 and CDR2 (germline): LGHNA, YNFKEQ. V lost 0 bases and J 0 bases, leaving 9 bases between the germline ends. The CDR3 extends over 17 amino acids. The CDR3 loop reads CASSQERAGSGANVLTF. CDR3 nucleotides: TGTGCCAGCAGCCAAGAGAGGGCGGGCTCTGGGGCCAACGTCCTGACTTTC.